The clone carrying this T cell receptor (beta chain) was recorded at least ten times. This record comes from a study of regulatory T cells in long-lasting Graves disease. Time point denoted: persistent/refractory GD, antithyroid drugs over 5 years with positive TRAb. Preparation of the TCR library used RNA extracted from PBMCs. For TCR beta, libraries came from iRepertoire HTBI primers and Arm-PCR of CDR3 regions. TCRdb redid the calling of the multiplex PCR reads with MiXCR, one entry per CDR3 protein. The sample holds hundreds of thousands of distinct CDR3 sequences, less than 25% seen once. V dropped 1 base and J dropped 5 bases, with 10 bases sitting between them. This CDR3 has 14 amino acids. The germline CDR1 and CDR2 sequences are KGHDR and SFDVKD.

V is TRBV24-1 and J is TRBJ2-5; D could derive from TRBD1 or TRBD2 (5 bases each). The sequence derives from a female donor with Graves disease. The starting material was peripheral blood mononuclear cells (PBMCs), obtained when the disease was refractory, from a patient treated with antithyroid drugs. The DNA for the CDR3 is TGTGCCACCAGTGATTTCGGGACCAGGGAGACCCAGTACTTC. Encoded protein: CATSDFGTRETQYF.